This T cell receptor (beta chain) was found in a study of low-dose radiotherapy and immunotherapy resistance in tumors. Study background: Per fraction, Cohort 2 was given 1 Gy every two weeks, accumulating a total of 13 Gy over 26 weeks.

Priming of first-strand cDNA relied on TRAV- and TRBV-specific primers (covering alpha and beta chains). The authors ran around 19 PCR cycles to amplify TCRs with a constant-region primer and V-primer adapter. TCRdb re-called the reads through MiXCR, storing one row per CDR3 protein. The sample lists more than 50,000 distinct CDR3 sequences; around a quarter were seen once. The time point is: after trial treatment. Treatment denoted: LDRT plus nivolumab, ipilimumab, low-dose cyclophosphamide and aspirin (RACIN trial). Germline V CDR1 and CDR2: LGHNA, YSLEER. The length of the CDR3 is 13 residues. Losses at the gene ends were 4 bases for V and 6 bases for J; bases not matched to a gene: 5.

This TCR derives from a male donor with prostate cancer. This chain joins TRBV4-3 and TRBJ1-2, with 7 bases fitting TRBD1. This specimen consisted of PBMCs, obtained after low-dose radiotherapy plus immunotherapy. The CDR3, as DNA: TGCGCCAGCAGCCCCTGGACAGGAGATGGCTACACCTTC. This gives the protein CASSPWTGDGYTF.